These 17 T cell receptor beta chains were all obtained from the same sample, sequenced in a study of blood T cell repertoires in COVID-19. The assay was immunoSEQ multiplex PCR, and TCRdb's table has in-frame clones only and misses some. The table has 150,000 to 200,000 clones, around 80% seen once. The sequencing sample was made of peripheral blood. All receptors come from a human donor in a cohort sampled during active COVID-19.

The chain has TRBV6-5 and TRBJ1-1, with D tentatively TRBD1 (5 bases). V was shortened by 0 bases and J by 4 bases, with 12 bases between the two germline ends. This CDR3 comprises 15 residues. Germline CDR1 is MNHEY and CDR2 is SVGAGI. CDR3 protein: CASSYSWGTGTEAFF. In DNA, the CDR3 is TGTGCCAGCAGTTACTCTTGGGGCACGGGCACTGAAGCTTTCTTT.

The V call is TRBV4-1, the J call TRBJ2-1, with D tentatively TRBD1 (6 bases). This CDR3 comprises 14 residues. CDR1 is MGHRA and CDR2 is YSYEKL in the germline V gene. V lost 5 bases and J lost 10, with 18 bases in between. The CDR3 is CASSYRESASEQFF. The CDR3 coding sequence is TGCGCCAGCAGCTACAGGGAGTCCGCAAGCGAGCAGTTCTTC.

This chain connects TRBV6-2 or TRBV6-3 to TRBJ2-7; TRBD2 might be the D (6 bases). The CDR3 has 13 residues. V gave up 2 bases and J gave up 2 bases, with 7 bases separating them. The germline V gene has CDR1 MNHEY and CDR2 SVGEGT. The CDR3 spells CASSYREAYEQYF. The CDR3 coding sequence is TGTGCCAGCAGTTACAGGGAGGCCTACGAGCAGTACTTC.

The gene calls are TRBV19 and TRBJ2-7; possibly TRBD2 for D (6 bases). Per germline, CDR1 LNHDA and CDR2 SQIVND (reference sequence). V lost 5 bases and J lost 4, with 18 bases in between. The CDR3 extends over 15 amino acids. DNA for the CDR3: TGTGCCAGTAGTGAGGCGGGGTCATCCTCTTACGAGCAGTACTTC. Its translation: CASSEAGSSSYEQYF.

The chain links TRBV2 to TRBJ1-2, with 10 bases lining up with TRBD1. The ends lost 6 bases at V and 6 bases at J; junction bases unmatched: 4. CDR1 SNHLY and CDR2 FYNNEI come from the germline V gene. The CDR3 length is 13 residues. The CDR3 spells CASRVDRGDGYTF. In DNA, the CDR3 is TGTGCCAGCAGGGTGGACAGGGGGGATGGCTACACCTTC.

The chain recombines TRBV12-3 or TRBV12-4 with TRBJ2-7; maybe TRBD2 (6 bases). The CDR3 has 13 residues. V was trimmed by 3 bases and J by 7 bases, leaving 13 bases between them. CDR3 in amino acids: CASSFSTGREQYF. The CDR3 nucleotides are TGTGCCAGCAGTTTTTCCACTGGGAGGGAGCAGTACTTC.

The rearrangement joins TRBV15 to TRBJ1-5; a weak D match, TRBD1 (6 bases). The CDR3 extends over 15 amino acids. V shed 0 bases and J shed 7 bases, with 13 bases lying between them. In germline, CDR1 is LNHNV, CDR2 YYDKDF (reference sequence). DNA of the CDR3: TGTGCCACCAGCAGAGATCAGGGGTCGAGGCAGCCCCAGCATTTT. As protein: CATSRDQGSRQPQHF. Full variable domain (remainder filled in from reference TRBV15 and TRBJ1-5): DAMVIQNPRYQVTQFGKPVTLSCSQTLNHNVMYWYQQKSSQAPKLLFHYYDKDFNNEADTPDNFQSRRPNTSFCFLDIRSPGLGDTAMYLCATSRDQGSRQPQHFGDGTRLSIL.

The chain is built from TRBV7-2 and TRBJ1-5; TRBD1 matches at 9 bases. The CDR3 contains 15 residues. Germline V gene sequence: CDR1 SGHTA, CDR2 FQGNSA. Trimming took 3 bases from V and 4 from J; bases not matched to a gene: 4. The CDR3 spells CASSFQGTGNQPQHF. The CDR3 bases are TGTGCCAGCAGCTTCCAAGGGACAGGGAATCAGCCCCAGCATTTT. Full variable domain (remainder filled in from reference TRBV7-2 and TRBJ1-5): GAGVSQSPSNKVTEKGKDVELRCDPISGHTALYWYRQSLGQGLEFLIYFQGNSAPDKSGLPSDRFSAERTGGSVSTLTIQRTQQEDSAVYLCASSFQGTGNQPQHFGDGTRLSIL.

V is TRBV4-1 and J is TRBJ1-1; D remains ambiguous. In germline, CDR1 is MGHRA, CDR2 YSYEKL. V shed 2 bases and J shed 0 bases, with 19 bases lying between them. This CDR3 has 18 residues. CDR3 DNA: TGCGCCAGCAGCCAATCCCCTCGGGATCCGGGAGTGAACACTGAAGCTTTCTTT. Its protein product is CASSQSPRDPGVNTEAFF.

The rearrangement links TRBV5-1 to TRBJ2-7; 7 bases fit TRBD1. CDR1 is SGHRS and CDR2 is YFSETQ in the germline V gene. The CDR3 runs to 14 residues. Trimming removed 2 bases from V and 2 bases from J; junction bases left unmatched: 4. CDR3 DNA sequence: TGCGCCAGCAGCTTCGTCCAGGGGGCCTACGAGCAGTACTTC. Amino acids: CASSFVQGAYEQYF.

The chain links TRBV3-1 (or the pseudogene TRBV3-2) to TRBJ2-1, with D tentatively TRBD2 (5 bases). This CDR3 comprises 13 residues. V was cut by 6 bases and J by 6 bases, with 12 bases left in between. Germline V gene lookup returns CDR1 LGHDT and CDR2 YNNKEL (reference sequence). The CDR3 protein is CASSIGLSNEQFF. In DNA, the CDR3 is TGTGCCAGCAGTATAGGACTCTCCAATGAGCAGTTCTTC.

The chain joins TRBV3-1 (or the pseudogene TRBV3-2) to TRBJ1-2; 9 bases agree with TRBD1. Germline trimming cut 3 bases from V and 3 bases from J; bases unmatched to any gene: 8. The germline V gene has CDR1 LGHDT and CDR2 YNNKEL (reference sequence). CDR3 length equals 16 residues. CDR3: CASSHFRGQGYYGYTF. The DNA of the CDR3 is TGTGCCAGCAGCCACTTTAGGGGACAGGGTTACTATGGCTACACCTTC.

This clone was picked up a small number of times. The chain links TRBV5-4 to TRBJ1-1; 7 bases agree with TRBD1. The CDR3 has 13 residues. Trimming at V came to 4 bases and at J to 3 bases, leaving 3 bases not matched to a gene. Germline V lookup: CDR1 SGHNT, CDR2 YYREEE (reference sequence). CDR3 residues: CASSPGQDTEAFF. The DNA of the CDR3 is TGTGCCAGCAGCCCCGGACAGGACACTGAAGCTTTCTTT.

The J gene is TRBJ1-2, the V gene TRBV5-4; perhaps TRBD1 as D (5 bases). In germline, CDR1 is SGHNT, CDR2 YYREEE (reference sequence). Trimming pared 0 bases from V and 5 bases from J, leaving 11 bases between. This CDR3 has 14 residues. Written as DNA, the CDR3 is TGTGCCAGCAGCTTGGCCGGGGGGTGGTATGGCTACACCTTC. Translation: CASSLAGGWYGYTF.

This rearrangement joins TRBV6-1 to TRBJ2-7, with a tentative D call TRBD2 (6 bases). The CDR3 is made up of 14 amino acids. The germline CDR1 and CDR2 sequences are MNHNS and SASEGT. With 1 base removed from V and 2 bases from J, the gap between germline ends came to 9 bases. CDR3 sequence reads: CASSEGGVTYEQYF. The DNA for the CDR3 is TGTGCCAGCAGTGAAGGCGGGGTTACCTACGAGCAGTACTTC.

V is TRBV3-1 (or the pseudogene TRBV3-2) and J is TRBJ2-7, with D perhaps TRBD1 (5 bases). The V end lost 1 base, the J end lost 5 bases, and 12 bases lay between the germline ends. The CDR3 is 14 amino acids. Germline V gene sequence: CDR1 LGHDT, CDR2 YNNKEL (reference sequence). This chain's CDR3 is CASSQATASNEQYF. In DNA, the CDR3 is TGTGCCAGCAGCCAAGCGACAGCTTCCAACGAGCAGTACTTC.

V usage is TRBV19 and J usage is TRBJ1-4; 9 nucleotides line up with TRBD1. Germline CDR1 reads LNHDA; CDR2 reads SQIVND (reference sequence). This CDR3 has 15 residues. The V segment lost 5 bases and the J segment 11 bases; nucleotides outside the gene matches: 12. CDR3 DNA: TGTGCCAGTAGTCCCCACCGGGACAGGGTGGACAAACTGTTTTTT. Its translation is CASSPHRDRVDKLFF.